The rows below give T cell receptor beta chains drawn from one sample of a study of blood T cells in healthy people across ages. TCRdb re-analysed the 5' RACE reads in MiXCR, keeping a single row per CDR3 protein. The sample shows more than 600,000 distinct CDR3 sequences, 20% to 25% of them seen only once. These data are also associated with another study on T cells of mothers and their children.

Sequenced material: blood. The source of these receptors is a boy between 10 and 17 years old in good health. Each CDR3 is given with its conserved first and last residue. Fields, in order: J gene, V gene, clone size, D gene, CDR3 DNA, CDR3 protein. A D gene is named only where the DNA matches it firmly. Clone size appears in some rows only: once, few, many, or a class for an expanded clone.

j_gene: TRBJ2-5; v_gene: TRBV21-1; abundance: .; d_gene: .; CDR3nt: TGTGCCAGCAGCAAAGGCCGGGGGGACCAAGAGACCCAGTACTTC; CDR3aa: CASSKGRGDQETQYF
j_gene: TRBJ2-1; v_gene: TRBV6-1; abundance: .; d_gene: .; CDR3nt: TGTGCCAGCAGTGCCGGGACTTCACGCTACAATGAGCAGTTCTTC; CDR3aa: CASSAGTSRYNEQFF
j_gene: TRBJ1-5; v_gene: TRBV6-2/TRBV6-3; abundance: few; d_gene: .; CDR3nt: TGTGCCAGCAGTTCCCGACAGGGCAATCAGCCCCAGCATTTT; CDR3aa: CASSSRQGNQPQHF
j_gene: TRBJ2-3; v_gene: TRBV25-1; abundance: .; d_gene: .; CDR3nt: TGTGCCAGCAGTGAAGGGGTGACCGTGACAGATACGCAGTATTTT; CDR3aa: CASSEGVTVTDTQYF
j_gene: TRBJ2-2; v_gene: TRBV3-1; abundance: .; d_gene: TRBD2; CDR3nt: TGTGCCAGCAGCTATCTAGCGGGAGGGTTCGACGGGGAGCTGTTTTTT; CDR3aa: CASSYLAGGFDGELFF
j_gene: TRBJ1-2; v_gene: TRBV29-1; abundance: .; d_gene: TRBD1; CDR3nt: TGCAGCGTTGAACTACGGACAGGGCCCTATGGCTACACCTTC; CDR3aa: CSVELRTGPYGYTF
j_gene: TRBJ2-1; v_gene: TRBV9; abundance: .; d_gene: .; CDR3nt: TGTGCCAGCAGCCCCAGGGGCTACAATGAGCAGTTCTTC; CDR3aa: CASSPRGYNEQFF
j_gene: TRBJ2-3; v_gene: TRBV5-6; abundance: few; d_gene: TRBD2; CDR3nt: TGTGCCAGCAGCCGACGCACGGGAGGGCCTGGAGATACGCAGTATTTT; CDR3aa: CASSRRTGGPGDTQYF
j_gene: TRBJ2-5; v_gene: TRBV7-2; abundance: few; d_gene: .; CDR3nt: TGTGCCAGCAGCCTGGGGGTTCCAGAGACCCAGTGCTTC; CDR3aa: CASSLGVPETQCF
j_gene: TRBJ2-7; v_gene: TRBV6-6; abundance: .; d_gene: .; CDR3nt: TGTGCCAGCATCCAACAGGGGAGGTTGCACGAGCAGTACTTC; CDR3aa: CASIQQGRLHEQYF
j_gene: TRBJ2-1; v_gene: TRBV18; abundance: few; d_gene: TRBD2; CDR3nt: TGTGCCAGCTCACCTCGGACTAGTAGCTACAGTGAGCAGTTCTTC; CDR3aa: CASSPRTSSYSEQFF
j_gene: TRBJ2-1; v_gene: TRBV7-2; abundance: .; d_gene: TRBD1; CDR3nt: TGTGCCAGCGCCCCGGGGACAGTATTAATCTACAATGAGCAGTTCTTC; CDR3aa: CASAPGTVLIYNEQFF
j_gene: TRBJ2-5; v_gene: TRBV7-9; abundance: .; d_gene: .; CDR3nt: TGTGCCCTGCGGCAGCAAGAGACCCAGTACTTC; CDR3aa: CALRQQETQYF
j_gene: TRBJ2-1; v_gene: TRBV12-3/TRBV12-4; abundance: .; d_gene: .; CDR3nt: TGTGCCAGCAGTGCCTCCCGGGGACAGTTCTTC; CDR3aa: CASSASRGQFF
j_gene: TRBJ2-3; v_gene: TRBV28; abundance: .; d_gene: TRBD1; CDR3nt: TGTGCCAGCAGCCAACCGACAGGGGCTAGCACAGATACGCAGTATTTT; CDR3aa: CASSQPTGASTDTQYF
j_gene: TRBJ2-3; v_gene: TRBV10-3; abundance: few; d_gene: TRBD2; CDR3nt: TGTGCCGGACGTGCTAGCGGGGGTACAGATACGCAGTATTTT; CDR3aa: CAGRASGGTDTQYF
j_gene: TRBJ2-7; v_gene: TRBV20-1; abundance: few; d_gene: .; CDR3nt: TGCAGTGCTAGAGAAACCAAACCGGGCCAGGGGTTCTACGAGCAGTACTTC; CDR3aa: CSARETKPGQGFYEQYF
j_gene: TRBJ1-1; v_gene: TRBV5-1; abundance: .; d_gene: .; CDR3nt: TGCGCCAGCAACGAGGGCGTGGGAACTGAAGCTTTCTTT; CDR3aa: CASNEGVGTEAFF
j_gene: TRBJ2-1; v_gene: TRBV5-1; abundance: few; d_gene: .; CDR3nt: TGCGCCAGCAGCTTAGGGATCAATGAGCAGTTCTTC; CDR3aa: CASSLGINEQFF
j_gene: TRBJ2-7; v_gene: TRBV20-1; abundance: .; d_gene: TRBD2; CDR3nt: TGCAGTTGCGGGGGACTAGCACCTTATAGCTCCTACGAGCAGTACTTC; CDR3aa: CSCGGLAPYSSYEQYF
j_gene: TRBJ1-2; v_gene: TRBV4-1; abundance: few; d_gene: TRBD1; CDR3nt: TGCGCCAGCAGCCGACAGGGATCATTGGATGCCAATGGCTACACCTTC; CDR3aa: CASSRQGSLDANGYTF
j_gene: TRBJ2-5; v_gene: TRBV3-1; abundance: few; d_gene: .; CDR3nt: TGTGCCTGCACAGCTAGCCTAAGTCAAGAGACCCAGTACTTC; CDR3aa: CACTASLSQETQYF
j_gene: TRBJ2-1; v_gene: TRBV27; abundance: few; d_gene: .; CDR3nt: TGTGCCAGCAGCATTCTCCCAGGACCGCAGTTCTTC; CDR3aa: CASSILPGPQFF
j_gene: TRBJ2-1; v_gene: TRBV7-9; abundance: few; d_gene: TRBD2; CDR3nt: TGTGCCAGCAGCCCAACGGGACTAGTCGCTCATGAGCAGTTCTTC; CDR3aa: CASSPTGLVAHEQFF
j_gene: TRBJ2-4; v_gene: TRBV7-2; abundance: .; d_gene: .; CDR3nt: TGTGCCAGCAGTTCTACAGGGAGGGACATTCAGTACTTC; CDR3aa: CASSSTGRDIQYF
j_gene: TRBJ2-2; v_gene: TRBV5-1; abundance: .; d_gene: TRBD2; CDR3nt: TGCGCCAGCAGCTTAGGGACTAGCGACACCGGGGAGCTGTTTTTT; CDR3aa: CASSLGTSDTGELFF
j_gene: TRBJ2-3; v_gene: TRBV13; abundance: many; d_gene: .; CDR3nt: TGTGCCAGCAGCCCCGACGGCACAGATACGCAGTATTTT; CDR3aa: CASSPDGTDTQYF
j_gene: TRBJ2-1; v_gene: TRBV6-6; abundance: .; d_gene: TRBD2; CDR3nt: TGTGCCAGCAGACACACTAGCGGGAGGGACTACAATGAGCAGTTCTTC; CDR3aa: CASRHTSGRDYNEQFF
j_gene: TRBJ2-7; v_gene: TRBV6-5; abundance: .; d_gene: .; CDR3nt: TGTGCCAGCAGTTACTCGAATCCAGGTCACCACTCCTACGAGCAGTACTTC; CDR3aa: CASSYSNPGHHSYEQYF
j_gene: TRBJ2-5; v_gene: TRBV25-1; abundance: few; d_gene: .; CDR3nt: TGTGCCAGCAGTGAATACGGGGGGCTGGCAGAGACCCAGTACTTC; CDR3aa: CASSEYGGLAETQYF
j_gene: TRBJ2-7; v_gene: TRBV7-6; abundance: .; d_gene: .; CDR3nt: TGTGCCAGCAGTAAGGGGGGGTCCTACGAGCAGTACTTC; CDR3aa: CASSKGGSYEQYF
j_gene: TRBJ2-7; v_gene: TRBV24-1; abundance: .; d_gene: .; CDR3nt: TGTGCCACCAGTGATTCCGGTCCTCTCTACGAGCAGTACTTC; CDR3aa: CATSDSGPLYEQYF
j_gene: TRBJ1-2; v_gene: TRBV7-6; abundance: few; d_gene: .; CDR3nt: TGTGCCAGCAGCTTCCCAGAATCCTATGGCTACACCTTC; CDR3aa: CASSFPESYGYTF
j_gene: TRBJ1-2; v_gene: TRBV4-2; abundance: .; d_gene: TRBD1; CDR3nt: TGTGCCAGCAGCCGAACGGGACAGGGTAACTATGGCTACACCTTC; CDR3aa: CASSRTGQGNYGYTF
j_gene: TRBJ2-1; v_gene: TRBV2; abundance: .; d_gene: .; CDR3nt: TGTGCCAGCAGGTTAGCGAACAATGAGCAGTTCTTC; CDR3aa: CASRLANNEQFF